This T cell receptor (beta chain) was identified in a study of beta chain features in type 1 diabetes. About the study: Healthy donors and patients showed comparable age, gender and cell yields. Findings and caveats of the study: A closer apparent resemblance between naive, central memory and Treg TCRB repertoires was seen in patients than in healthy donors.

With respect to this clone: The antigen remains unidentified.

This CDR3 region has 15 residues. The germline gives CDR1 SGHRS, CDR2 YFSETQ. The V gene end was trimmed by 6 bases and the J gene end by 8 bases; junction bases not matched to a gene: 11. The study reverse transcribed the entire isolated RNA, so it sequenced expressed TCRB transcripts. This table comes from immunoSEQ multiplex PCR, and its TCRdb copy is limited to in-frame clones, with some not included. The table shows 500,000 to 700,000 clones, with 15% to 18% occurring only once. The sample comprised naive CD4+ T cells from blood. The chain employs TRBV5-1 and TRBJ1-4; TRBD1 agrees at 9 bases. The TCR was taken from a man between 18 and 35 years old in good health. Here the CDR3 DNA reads TGCGCCAGCAAGATGGACAGGGGAGGATGGGAAAAACTGTTTTTT. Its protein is CASKMDRGGWEKLFF. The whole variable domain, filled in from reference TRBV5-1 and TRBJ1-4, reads KAGVTQTPRYLIKTRGQQVTLSCSPISGHRSVSWYQQTPGQGLQFLFEYFSETQRNKGNFPGRFSGRQFSNSRSEMNVSTLELGDSALYLCASKMDRGGWEKLFFGSGTQLSVL.